One sample yielded the 17 T cell receptor beta chains listed below, sequenced in a study of T cell repertoires in cytomegalovirus infection. In TCRdb, the reads were re-called with MiXCR into one record per CDR3 protein. This table holds some 46,000 distinct CDR3 sequences, about a fifth found once. The antigens for these receptors are not known. The sample consisted of CD8+ T cells from cultured PBMCs, taken from culture after CMV antigen stimulation. These receptors all come from a human donor in good health (CMV status not recorded). Some clones in this sample may be carry-over from other donors' samples.

This clonotype was counted only a few times. The chain couples TRBV5-1 to TRBJ2-7; D may be TRBD1 (5 bases). Trimming left V 3 bases short and J 0 bases short, with 13 bases between. CDR3 length: 15 amino acids. The germline gives CDR1 SGHRS, CDR2 YFSETQ. This chain's CDR3 is CASSSRTYDSYEQYF. CDR3 bases: TGCGCCAGCAGCTCCCGGACATACGACTCCTACGAGCAGTACTTC.

The chain couples TRBV9 to TRBJ2-6; possibly TRBD2 for D (5 bases). Germline CDR1 reads SGDLS; CDR2 reads YYNGEE. CDR3 length equals 13 residues. V was pared by 7 bases and J by 0 bases, with 5 bases between. The CDR3 protein is CASGSSGANVLTF. CDR3 DNA: TGTGCCAGCGGGAGCTCTGGGGCCAACGTCCTGACTTTC.

The chain carries TRBV27 and TRBJ1-3, with unresolved D. CDR3 length: 13 amino acids. The V end was cut by 7 bases, the J end by 4 bases, with 11 bases between. Per the germline V gene, CDR1 is MNHEY and CDR2 is SMNVEV (reference sequence). In nucleotides, the CDR3 is TGTGCCAGCATGTCCGCCTCAGGAAACACCATATATTTT. Amino acid sequence: CASMSASGNTIYF.

At least ten counts were recorded for this clonotype. CDR3 DNA: TGCGCCAGCAGCCAAGTAGACAGTAGACTAGTACAGGTGGGGAATGAGCAGTTCTTC. Translated, it gives CASSQVDSRLVQVGNEQFF. This chain uses TRBV4-3 with TRBJ2-1, with a possible D match to TRBD2 (6 bases). The length of the CDR3 is 19 residues. Germline V CDR1 and CDR2: LGHNA, YSLEER. The V end was cut by 1 base, the J end by 7 bases, with 26 bases between.

V is TRBV20-1 and J is TRBJ1-5; 8 nucleotides line up with TRBD1. CDR3 length equals 16 residues. V shed 0 bases, J shed 1 base, and the junction held 5 bases outside the gene matches. Germline loops: CDR1 DFQATT, CDR2 SNEGSKA (reference sequence). In nucleotides, the CDR3 is TGCAGTGCTAGAGATATGACAGGGGAAAGCAATCAGCCCCAGCATTTT. Its protein is CSARDMTGESNQPQHF.

The chain is built from TRBV7-9 and TRBJ2-5; D is unresolved. The ends were cut back, 7 bases at V and 1 base at J, with 7 bases in the middle. This CDR3 has 12 amino acids. CDR1 and CDR2 from the germline V gene are SEHNR and FQNEAQ (reference sequence). The CDR3 here is CASKGLQETQYF. CDR3 coding DNA: TGTGCCAGCAAGGGCCTCCAAGAGACCCAGTACTTC.

This clonotype was detected many times. The J gene is TRBJ2-1, the V gene TRBV28, with D possibly TRBD1 on 5 matching bases. The germline gives CDR1 MDHEN, CDR2 SYDVKM. This CDR3 is 18 amino acids long. V lost 1 base and J lost 4, with 20 bases in between. The CDR3 DNA is TGTGCCAGCAGTTTATCAGTGGACACACCAGCTGAGTACAATGAGCAGTTCTTC. Its protein product is CASSLSVDTPAEYNEQFF. The entire variable domain, with the rest obtained from reference TRBV28 and TRBJ2-1, is as follows: DVKVTQSSRYLVKRTGEKVFLECVQDMDHENMFWYRQDPGLGLRLIYFSYDVKMKEKGDIPEGYSVSREKKERFSLILESASTNQTSMYLCASSLSVDTPAEYNEQFFGPGTRLTVL.

At least ten counts were recorded for this clonotype. The chain has TRBV11-2 and TRBJ2-2; the D gene could be TRBD1 or TRBD2 (5 bases each). Germline V gene sequence: CDR1 SGHAT, CDR2 FQNNGV. This CDR3 is 16 amino acids long. Trimming took 3 bases from V and 4 from J, leaving 15 bases between them. Here the CDR3 reads CASSLGGGGVTGELFF. Here the CDR3 DNA reads TGTGCCAGCAGCTTGGGTGGTGGGGGTGTCACCGGGGAGCTGTTTTTT.

This clonotype has more than one count but fewer than ten. V gene TRBV27 combines with J gene TRBJ1-1, with D possibly matching TRBD1 (5 bases). CDR3 size: 14 residues. In germline, CDR1 is MNHEY, CDR2 SMNVEV (reference sequence). V was clipped by 4 bases and J by 4 bases, with 13 bases between them. The CDR3 DNA follows: TGTGCCAGCAGTTCCAGGGAGTCCGGCACTGAAGCTTTCTTT. As protein: CASSSRESGTEAFF.

This clonotype was picked up one time. The J gene is TRBJ2-1, the V gene TRBV2; D gene uncertain. The CDR3 totals 13 residues. In germline, CDR1 is SNHLY, CDR2 FYNNEI. The V end lost 8 bases, the J end lost 2 bases, and 10 bases lay between the germline ends. The CDR3 DNA is TGTGCCAGCGCAGTTTGGACCTACAATGAGCAGTTCTTC. Its translation is CASAVWTYNEQFF.

The chain couples TRBV12-3 or TRBV12-4 to TRBJ1-1, with D possibly being TRBD1 (6 bases). The CDR3 runs 13 residues. Deletions cut 6 bases from V and 1 base from J, with 9 bases between. For the CDR3, the DNA is TGTGCCAGCAGAGGGACACCGAACACTGAAGCTTTCTTT. Translation: CASRGTPNTEAFF.

This clonotype occurred a few times. V and J are TRBV7-3 and TRBJ1-1, with D possibly matching TRBD1 (6 bases). The germline V and J ends were trimmed by 4 bases and 4 bases, with 13 bases remaining between them. The germline gives CDR1 SGHTA, CDR2 FQGTGA. This CDR3 has 14 amino acids. Here the CDR3 reads CASSSLGGPTEAFF. The CDR3 DNA reads as TGTGCCAGCAGCTCTCTTGGGGGGCCCACTGAAGCTTTCTTT.

Note on this clonotype: A much larger clone lies one base from this, so it may be a read error. The chain links TRBV30 to TRBJ2-3; weak D call: TRBD1 (5 bases). The length of the CDR3 is 14 residues. The germline gives CDR1 GTSNPN, CDR2 SVGIG (reference sequence). CDR3 sequence reads: CAWTSGRYTGTQYF. The CDR3 DNA reads as TGTGCCTGGACCTCTGGGCGCTACACAGGTACGCAGTATTTT.

This chain links TRBV7-3 with TRBJ1-1; tentative D call: TRBD1 (6 bases). The V and J ends lost 5 bases and 5 bases respectively, with 15 bases between them. CDR3 length: 14 amino acids. Germline V CDR1 and CDR2: SGHTA, FQGTGA. CDR3 coding DNA: TGTGCCAGCAGCGCCACAGGGATGGGAACTGAAGCTTTCTTT. This encodes CASSATGMGTEAFF.

This rearrangement joins TRBV11-3 to TRBJ2-3, with D uncertain. CDR3 length equals 13 residues. Germline CDR1 reads SGHNT; CDR2 reads YENEEA. V lost 2 bases, J lost 1 base, and 4 bases lay in between. Here the CDR3 DNA reads TGTGCCAGCAGCTTAAGGCGCACAGATACGCAGTATTTT. Protein: CASSLRRTDTQYF.

In this sample, this clonotype turned up many times. The rearrangement uses TRBV12-3 or TRBV12-4 and TRBJ1-5; TRBD1 agrees at 11 bases. The CDR3 extends over 16 amino acids. The V and J ends lost 7 bases and 4 bases, in that order; junction bases with no gene match: 9. The CDR3, as DNA: TGTGCCAGCAACTCCCGGGACAGGGGGGAGAATCAGCCCCAGCATTTT. Protein sequence: CASNSRDRGENQPQHF.

The gene calls are TRBV7-9 and TRBJ2-7; unclear D gene. The CDR3 loop spans 21 amino acids. Per germline, CDR1 SEHNR and CDR2 FQNEAQ (reference sequence). V was clipped by 3 bases and J by 2 bases, with 32 bases between them. The CDR3 nucleotides are TGTGCCAGCAGCTTCCCGCCATCTGCAGACACCTCTCAAGCTCGTCCCTACGAGCAGTACTTC. Protein product: CASSFPPSADTSQARPYEQYF. Full variable domain (missing parts from reference TRBV7-9 and TRBJ2-7): DTGVSQNPRHKITKRGQNVTFRCDPISEHNRLYWYRQTLGQGPEFLTYFQNEAQLEKSRLLSDRFSAERPKGSFSTLEIQRTEQGDSAMYLCASSFPPSADTSQARPYEQYFGPGTRLTVT.